This T cell receptor (beta chain) came from a study of identical twins. Points on this clonotype: Its antigen is unknown. A junction end diverges from the germline sequence, so it may reflect a read error.

MiXCR, run by TCRdb on the 5' RACE reads, gives a single entry per CDR3 protein. The sample records roughly 700,000 distinct CDR3 sequences, 8.6% being singletons. CDR3 size: 14 residues. CDR1 and CDR2 from the germline V gene are SEHNR and FQNEAQ (reference sequence). Study findings and constraints: In cord blood, abundant beta clonotypes had fewer insertions; memory showed no trend.

In addition, the sample was reused for a study of yellow fever vaccine responses in identical twins. Turning to that study: Reportedly, twins' vaccine T cell responses looked partly convergent and partly personalized.

Sequences were obtained from PBMCs. The chain joins TRBV7-9 to TRBJ1-1; D unclear. This clonotype was obtained from a woman aged 18-35 years in good health. The CDR3 DNA reads as TGTTCCAGCAGCTTAAAGGGAGAGAACACTGAAGCTTTCTTT. Its translation: CSSSLKGENTEAFF.